The entry that follows covers one TCR beta chain sequence. Its antigen is as yet unknown. The sample comes from a study of neurological immune-mediated disorders. Indicated time point: longitudinal time-point 3. The CDR3 has 13 amino acids. The V gene lost 5 bases and the J gene lost 5 bases, with 10 bases spanning the gap. Germline loops: CDR1 SEHNR, CDR2 FQNEAQ (reference sequence). One entry per CDR3 protein results from TCRdb running MiXCR on the 5' RACE reads. The sample lists around 97,000 distinct CDR3 sequences, under 14% occurring once. General study results and limits: No expanded-clone CDR3 amino acid sequence recurred across subjects, suggesting private TCR-beta repertoires.

The chain employs TRBV7-9 and TRBJ2-1; no firm D call. This sequence originates from a female donor with HTLV-1-associated myelopathy (HAM/TSP). The source material was PBMCs. The CDR3 protein is CASSADEDNEQFF. The CDR3 coding sequence is TGTGCCAGCAGCGCGGACGAAGACAATGAGCAGTTCTTC. Drawing the rest from reference TRBV7-9 and TRBJ2-1, the complete variable domain is DTGVSQNPRHKITKRGQNVTFRCDPISEHNRLYWYRQTLGQGPEFLTYFQNEAQLEKSRLLSDRFSAERPKGSFSTLEIQRTEQGDSAMYLCASSADEDNEQFFGPGTRLTVL.